A selection of T cell receptor beta chains follows, all from one sample in a study of T cell changes during pregnancy in multiple sclerosis. The data were produced by immunoSEQ multiplex PCR, yet TCRdb's version contains in-frame clones alone and is incomplete. The table lists roughly 59,000 clones, under 95% of them singletons. The starting material was CD8+ T cells from peripheral blood mononuclear cells, obtained in the second trimester of pregnancy. The source is a female donor with multiple sclerosis, enrolled in a pregnancy study. CDR3s include the opening cysteine and the closing phenylalanine or tryptophan. A D gene is named only where the DNA matches it firmly. Size is stated for part of the rows, as once, few or many counts, or as a class when the clone is expanded.

TGTGCCAGCAGTACAGCCGACAGTAACTATGGCTACACCTTC	CASSTADSNYGYTF	NA	TRBV2	NA	14	TRBJ1-2
TGTGCCAGCAGCATAGGGGGGGGACGGTACCAAGAGACCCAGTACTTC	CASSIGGGRYQETQYF	NA	TRBV21-1	NA	16	TRBJ2-5
TGTGCCAGCAGCCCGCAGGGAGGCACTGAAGCTTTCTTT	CASSPQGGTEAFF	NA	TRBV21-1	NA	13	TRBJ1-1
TGCGCCAGCAGTGAGTATCCGGGGGGCAATCAGCCCCAGCATTTT	CASSEYPGGNQPQHF	NA	TRBV10-2	NA	15	TRBJ1-5
TGTGCCAGCTCACCACCGAGCATAAACAATGAGCAGTTCTTC	CASSPPSINNEQFF	NA	TRBV18	NA	14	TRBJ2-1
TGTGCCAGCTCACCAGGATTTCGACAGCCCTACGAGCAGTACTTC	CASSPGFRQPYEQYF	NA	TRBV18	NA	15	TRBJ2-7
TGTGCCAGCAGTACCATCGGACACCAACTGAACACTGAAGCTTTCTTT	CASSTIGHQLNTEAFF	NA	TRBV6-6	NA	16	TRBJ1-1
TGTGCCGCCGGGGCTAGCGGCAGCTCCTACAATGAGCAGTTCTTC	CAAGASGSSYNEQFF	TRBD2	TRBV6-6	NA	15	TRBJ2-1
TGTGCCAGCAGCGGGGGGACAGGAGTCGGAGCTTTCTTT	CASSGGTGVGAFF	TRBD1	TRBV9	NA	13	TRBJ1-1
TGTGCCATCAGCACCCGGGACAGGGGCCGAGAAGAGACCCAGTACTTC	CAISTRDRGREETQYF	TRBD1	TRBV10-3	NA	16	TRBJ2-5
TGTGCCAGCAGCGCCGCGAACACCGGGGAGCTGTTTTTT	CASSAANTGELFF	NA	TRBV9	NA	13	TRBJ2-2
TGCGCCAGCAGCTTCCCGGGACAGGGAAACGAGCAGTACTTC	CASSFPGQGNEQYF	TRBD1	TRBV5-1	NA	14	TRBJ2-7
TGTGCCAGCAGCCCGGGACAGGGCTACGAGCAGTACTTC	CASSPGQGYEQYF	TRBD1	TRBV7-7	NA	13	TRBJ2-7
TGCGCCAGCAGCCCCGGGCTAGCGGGAAGCAATGAGCAGTTCTTC	CASSPGLAGSNEQFF	TRBD2	TRBV4-1	NA	15	TRBJ2-1
TGTGCCAGTAGTATAGTGGGGCATCAGCCCCAGCATTTT	CASSIVGHQPQHF	NA	TRBV19	NA	13	TRBJ1-5
TGTGCCAGCAGCGTAGAGGGGGGGGGACCCTACGAGCAGTACTTC	CASSVEGGGPYEQYF	NA	TRBV9	NA	15	TRBJ2-7
TGTGCCAGCAGTATAGCGGGAGGGCGGGACGAGCAGTACTTC	CASSIAGGRDEQYF	TRBD2	TRBV28	NA	14	TRBJ2-7
TGTGCCAGCAGTTTGACAGAATACACTGAAGCTTTCTTT	CASSLTEYTEAFF	NA	TRBV27	few	13	TRBJ1-1
TGCGCCAGCAGCTTGGTTAACAGGGTCGGATACACTGAAGCTTTCTTT	CASSLVNRVGYTEAFF	NA	TRBV5-1	NA	16	TRBJ1-1
TGTGCCAGCGGAGCAGGGGTCACTGAAGCTTTCTTT	CASGAGVTEAFF	NA	TRBV27	NA	12	TRBJ1-1
TGCGCCAGCAGTCAATCAGAGGAAGGGACAGGGAGGCTATGGATAGAGAGCAATCAGCCCCAGCATTTT	CASSQSEEGTGRLWIESNQPQHF	TRBD1	TRBV23-1	NA	23	TRBJ1-5
TGTGCCAGCAGTTTGTTTCGGGGTCAGCCCCAGCATTTT	CASSLFRGQPQHF	NA	TRBV27	few	13	TRBJ1-5
TGTGCTAGTGGTTTTGGACAAAGCCTCTACAATGAGCAGTTCTTC	CASGFGQSLYNEQFF	NA	TRBV12-5	NA	15	TRBJ2-1
TGTGCCAGCAGTTTATACAGGGGTACCATAGGCTATGGCTACACCTTC	CASSLYRGTIGYGYTF	TRBD1	TRBV28	medium-sized	16	TRBJ1-2
TGCAGCGTTGTAACAGGGGAAACCGGGGAGCTGTTTTTT	CSVVTGETGELFF	TRBD1	TRBV29-1	few	13	TRBJ2-2
TGTGCCAGCAGTTTGTATCGGGGGACTGAAGCTTTCTTT	CASSLYRGTEAFF	NA	TRBV27	NA	13	TRBJ1-1
TGTGCCAGCAGCACCGGGACTCTCTCCAATCAGCCCCAGCATTTT	CASSTGTLSNQPQHF	NA	TRBV5-8	NA	15	TRBJ1-5
TGTGCCAGCAGTTTATCGGTGAAAGGGGCTGGGGAGCTGTTTTTT	CASSLSVKGAGELFF	NA	TRBV27	NA	15	TRBJ2-2
TGTGCCAGCAGCTCTAGTGAGGGAAGTATACATCGTTTTAATGAAAAACTGTTTTTT	CASSSSEGSIHRFNEKLFF	NA	TRBV7-9	NA	19	TRBJ1-4